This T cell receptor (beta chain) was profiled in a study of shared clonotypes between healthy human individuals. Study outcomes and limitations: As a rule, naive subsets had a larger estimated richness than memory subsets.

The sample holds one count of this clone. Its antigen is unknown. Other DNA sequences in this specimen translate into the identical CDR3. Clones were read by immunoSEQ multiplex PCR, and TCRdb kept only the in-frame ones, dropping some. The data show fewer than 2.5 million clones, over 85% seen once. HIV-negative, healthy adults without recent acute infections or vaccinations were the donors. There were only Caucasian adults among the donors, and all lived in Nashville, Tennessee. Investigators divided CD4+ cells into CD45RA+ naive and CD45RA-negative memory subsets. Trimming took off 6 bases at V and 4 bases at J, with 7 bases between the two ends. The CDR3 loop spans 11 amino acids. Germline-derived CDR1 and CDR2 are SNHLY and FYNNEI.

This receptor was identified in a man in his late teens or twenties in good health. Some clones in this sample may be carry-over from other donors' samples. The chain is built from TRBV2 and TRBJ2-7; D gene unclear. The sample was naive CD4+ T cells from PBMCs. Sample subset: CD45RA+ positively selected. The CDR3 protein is CASRQTYEQYF. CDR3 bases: TGTGCCAGCAGACAGACTTACGAGCAGTACTTC.